This TCR beta chain was sequenced during a study of blood T cells in healthy people across ages. At the level of the study: About one barcoded beta molecule was captured per two T cells (by template switching).

For the second PCR, which ran for 7 to 11 cycles, a sample-barcoded 5' primer and a J-beta primer mix were used. TCRdb called the 5' RACE reads again in MiXCR, with one record for every CDR3 protein. The sample gives 1.5 million to 2 million distinct CDR3 sequences, around half of which show up once; 2% to 2.5% is in the top ten. V was trimmed by 11 bases and J by 3 bases, leaving 21 bases between them. Germline V gene data show CDR1 as LGHNA and CDR2 as YNFKEQ. The CDR3 is 15 amino acids. Points on this clonotype: What it recognizes is unknown.

Isolated per sample were at least 7 million PBMCs. Regarding the study as a whole: Estimates based on one million T cells were treated as lower bounds.

V is TRBV4-2 and J is TRBJ2-3; D gene ambiguous. The sequence was collected from a woman aged 40 to 50 in good health. Sequencing input: blood. In DNA form, the CDR3 reads TGTGCCTCTACCAAGGAATGGAGTAGGACAGATACGCAGTATTTT. This gives the protein CASTKEWSRTDTQYF.